This T cell receptor (beta chain) was recorded in a study of shared clonotypes between healthy human individuals (dated by TCRdb to 2018 to 2021). Study-level background: Three men and a couple of women, aged 18 to 49 years, made up the cohort. Per donor, three plates each were used for CD4 naive and CD4 memory, two for CD8 naive, and one for CD8 memory. Blood TCR repertoires of a handful of healthy adults were deeply sequenced to estimate repertoire size and the extent of clonotype sharing between individuals. Libraries were prepared and TCR repertoires were sequenced by different laboratories using diverse techniques, in order to increase sequencing depth and limit assay-specific biases. Each donor's leukapheresis produced roughly between about 0.8 and 10 billion PBMCs. What the authors observed across the whole study: Higher generation probabilities were observed for clonotypes shared by all four sorted-subset donors than for non-shared clonotypes. Based on pairwise subsampling, the degree of clonotype sharing among donors was expected to be affected by sequencing depth. Naive subsets generally had larger estimated clonotype richness than memory subsets did. Sampling was restricted to blood, and TCR repertoires in tissue are likely to differ from TCR repertoires in blood. Rarefaction of sorted-subset datasets indicated incomplete sequencing despite the large sequencing depth. The small number of donors limited the genetic and exposure-history diversity represented. Roughly 5.2% of naive CD4, 3.5% of naive CD8, around 2.3% of memory CD4, and around 0.42% of memory CD8 clonotypes were shared across several donors.

Using the deep immunoSEQ assay, multiplex PCR amplified TCR CDR3 regions from genomic DNA. Extracted genomic DNA from each cell subset was spread evenly across all wells of several immunoSEQ 96-well plates, with each plate serving as a replicate. For sorted subsets, 200 to 250 ng genomic DNA, equal to 30,000 or so T cell genomes, was loaded into each replicate PCR. The purified libraries were quantified using a Qubit 3.0 fluorometer, sized with a Bioanalyzer 2100, and then quantified again using the KAPA Library Quantification kit. Every immunoSEQ 96-well plate was sequenced on a dedicated single-read 150-cycle Illumina NextSeq 550 flow cell. In the source study's methods: Because the immunoSEQ output included only junctional sequences and no quality scores, the filtering could not be the same as the filtering used for full-length reads. Sequences were annotated with PyIR, a Python wrapper for IgBLAST v1.9, and V/J genes and CDR3 were assigned using IMGT germline references. Reads were removed for weak V/J assignments (E-value above 1e-6), missing CDR3, stop codons, out-of-frame junctions, or ambiguous translated residues. V3J clonotypes were defined by identical inferred V gene, J gene, and CDR3 amino acid sequence. To compute the percentage overlap between repertoires, the number of shared unique clonotypes was divided by the size of the smaller repertoire. Richness of each repertoire was evaluated using RTK rarefaction, the Chao1 estimator, and Recon v2.1 estimates of unobserved clonotypes. Generation probabilities were computed with OLGA for all TCRbeta clonotypes obtained by the gDNA method from several donors. The table comes from immuneACCESS by way of TCRdb, which keeps in-frame sequences with V and J called. Part of the clones is missing from these tables; in studies checked, under half for an unresolved V gene and the rest for unknown reasons. V and J calls and clone size are copied from that table; D and trimming were computed from the DNA. This sample lists 2 million to 2.5 million clones; around 95% were detected once. Jointly, the top ten make up roughly 0.13% of the sample.

The donors were healthy, HIV-negative adults who had no recently reported acute infections or vaccinations. Every donor was a Caucasian adult residing in Nashville, Tennessee, USA. Magnetic negative selection was used to enrich CD4+ T cells, after which naive cells were positively selected on CD45RA and the negative fraction became the memory subset. Blood was obtained by leukapheresis, after which PBMCs were separated by Ficoll-Histopaque density gradient centrifugation and cryopreserved in liquid nitrogen vapor phase. Analytical flow cytometry was used to check the purity and quantity of each magnetically sorted T cell population. Each sorted fraction had its genomic DNA isolated and then quantified by UV absorbance on a Nanodrop 2000c. To note about this clone: No antigen is known for it. No base quality values were provided; no much bigger clone lies one nucleotide off.

The CDR3, cysteine through phenylalanine, is 14 amino acids long. Just the 42-base CDR3 DNA is kept, in frame starting at base 1. The germline V gene sets CDR1 to MNHNS and CDR2 to SASEGT. The junction shows trimming of 6 bases on V and 5 bases on J, plus 16 bases between the germline ends. The specimen was naive CD4+ T cells sorted from blood. The cell subset or site label of this sample denotes: CD45RA+ positively selected. The rearrangement combines TRBV6-1 with TRBJ2-5; no D gene is confidently identified. The receptor's source is a man between 18 and 35 years old in good health. Read as DNA, the sequence is TGTGCCAGCAGAGGGCAGCCGGGTTTTGAGACCCAGTACTTC. Its translation reads: CASRGQPGFETQYF.